This entry lists 16 T cell receptor beta chains sequenced from one sample in a study of T cell responses to AZD1222 COVID-19 vaccine. Clones were sequenced by immunoSEQ multiplex PCR, and TCRdb holds only the in-frame ones, with some missing. The sample has 130,000 to 150,000 clones; 82% are singletons. The starting material was peripheral blood, obtained on day 0 of MenACWY control vaccination. These receptor sequences come from an adult in good health.

The rearrangement uses TRBV14 and TRBJ2-1; D remains unclear. The germline V and J ends were trimmed by 6 bases and 0 bases, with 6 bases remaining between them. Germline lookup yields CDR1 SGHDN and CDR2 FVKESK. The CDR3 consists of 13 residues. DNA of the CDR3: TGTGCCAGCAGGGCTAGCTCCTACAATGAGCAGTTCTTC. Its translation: CASRASSYNEQFF.

The chain links TRBV28 to TRBJ1-1, with a weak D call TRBD1 (6 bases). Germline V gives CDR1 MDHEN, CDR2 SYDVKM. The CDR3 is made up of 17 amino acids. V dropped 8 bases and J dropped 0 bases, with 22 bases sitting between them. The CDR3 region has the DNA TGTGCCAGCCTTAGGGCCGCATTAGGGGGGTTGAACACTGAAGCTTTCTTT. Translated, it gives CASLRAALGGLNTEAFF.

The CDR3 sequence is CASSVSPGTGENGYTF. The CDR3 nucleotides are TGTGCCAGCAGTGTGTCACCCGGGACAGGGGAGAATGGCTACACCTTC. The rearrangement links TRBV28 to TRBJ1-2, with 10 bases that match TRBD1. From germline, CDR1 is MDHEN and CDR2 SYDVKM. Unmatched junction bases numbered 12, after V lost 5 bases and J lost 6 bases. This CDR3 is 16 amino acids long.

V usage is TRBV3-1 (or the pseudogene TRBV3-2) and J usage is TRBJ2-3; 10 bases align to TRBD2. The germline CDR1 and CDR2 sequences are LGHDT and YNNKEL (reference sequence). This CDR3 is 15 amino acids long. The J segment lost 4 bases and the V segment lost 2 bases, leaving 3 bases of the junction unmatched. The CDR3 spells CASSQRAGGADTQYF. DNA of the CDR3: TGTGCCAGCAGCCAACGAGCGGGGGGGGCAGATACGCAGTATTTT.

J is TRBJ2-3 and V is TRBV20-1; D may be TRBD2 (5 bases). V was pared by 3 bases and J by 6 bases, with 7 bases between. The CDR3 is 11 amino acids. Germline CDR1 DFQATT, CDR2 SNEGSKA (reference sequence). As DNA, the CDR3 is TGCAGTGCTAGGGGCGGGGATACGCAGTATTTT. Encoded protein: CSARGGDTQYF.

This chain joins TRBV27 and TRBJ1-6; D may be TRBD1 (5 bases). CDR3 length: 15 amino acids. Germline lookup yields CDR1 MNHEY and CDR2 SMNVEV (reference sequence). The V and J ends lost 7 bases and 0 bases respectively, with 10 bases between them. This CDR3 is CASKYGGSYNSPLHF. The CDR3 region has the DNA TGTGCCAGCAAGTATGGGGGCTCCTATAATTCACCCCTCCACTTT.

The chain carries TRBV6-5 and TRBJ1-5; the D is unclear. Per germline, CDR1 MNHEY and CDR2 SVGAGI. Trimming pared 6 bases from V and 9 bases from J, leaving 12 bases between. The CDR3 has 12 amino acids. CDR3 in DNA: TGTGCCAGCAGCGGAACGGCCCGGCCCCAGCATTTT. It encodes CASSGTARPQHF.

V usage is TRBV24-1 and J usage is TRBJ2-3, with a tentative D call TRBD1 (6 bases). This CDR3 is 15 amino acids long. Deletions cut 4 bases from V and 2 bases from J, with 12 bases between. The germline gives CDR1 KGHDR, CDR2 SFDVKD. The CDR3 sequence is CATSDPTGPTDTQYF. In DNA form, the CDR3 reads TGTGCCACCAGTGACCCGACAGGACCCACAGATACGCAGTATTTT.

The rearrangement joins TRBV13 to TRBJ2-7, with a possible D match to TRBD2 (5 bases). This CDR3 region has 18 residues. With 0 bases removed from V and 1 base from J, the gap between germline ends came to 19 bases. CDR1 is PRHDT, CDR2 FYEKMQ, per germline (reference sequence). The CDR3 region is CASSLGPLVLANSYEQYF. The CDR3 DNA follows: TGTGCCAGCAGCTTAGGCCCCTTAGTGCTAGCTAATTCCTACGAGCAGTACTTC.

The chain uses TRBV3-1 (or the pseudogene TRBV3-2) and TRBJ2-2; tentatively, D is TRBD2 (7 bases). Germline assignment: CDR1 LGHDT and CDR2 YNNKEL (reference sequence). The CDR3 is made up of 16 amino acids. Deletions cut 3 bases from V and 5 bases from J, with 16 bases between. The CDR3 DNA is TGTGCCAGCAGCCAGGGGGGGCGAAGAGTTACCGGGGAGCTGTTTTTT. Residues: CASSQGGRRVTGELFF.

J is TRBJ2-7 and V is TRBV5-1; tentatively, D is TRBD1 or TRBD2 (7 bases each). CDR1 and CDR2 from the germline V gene are SGHRS and YFSETQ. Between the trimmed V and J ends, which lost 0 bases and 4 bases, there was a span of 11 bases. The CDR3 length is 14 residues. CDR3 in DNA: TGCGCCAGCAGCTTGGGACAGGGAGGGTACGAGCAGTACGTC. This translates into CASSLGQGGYEQYV.

About this clone: A read error may produce the germline difference seen at one junction end. This chain joins TRBV13 and TRBJ2-5; 10 positions match TRBD1. CDR1 is PRHDT, CDR2 FYEKMQ, per germline (reference sequence). The CDR3 totals 17 residues. CDR3 bases: TGTGCCAGCAGCCTAGGGCCTTGGACAGGGGGGGATGGGACCCAGTACTTC. It codes for CASSLGPWTGGDGTQYF.

The rearrangement uses TRBV15 and TRBJ1-1, with D unclear. Between the trimmed V and J ends, which lost 0 bases and 1 base, there was a span of 3 bases. Per the germline V gene, CDR1 is LNHNV and CDR2 is YYDKDF (reference sequence). The CDR3 extends over 13 amino acids. The CDR3 sequence: CATSREQNTEAFF. The CDR3 DNA reads TGTGCCACCAGCAGAGAACAGAACACTGAAGCTTTCTTT.

The rearrangement uses TRBV28 and TRBJ2-3; TRBD2 aligns across 12 bases. J gave up 4 bases and V 4 bases, and 21 bases lay outside the gene matches. The V gene's germline CDR1 is MDHEN and CDR2 SYDVKM. The CDR3 length is 21 residues. The CDR3 is CASSSSSVFSPSGGDPDTQYF. The CDR3 coding sequence is TGTGCCAGCAGTTCCTCCTCCGTATTCTCGCCTAGCGGGGGGGACCCAGATACGCAGTATTTT.

The chain has TRBV5-1 and TRBJ2-7; tentatively, D is TRBD1 (5 bases). V gave up 0 bases and J gave up 2 bases, with 9 bases separating them. Germline CDR1 SGHRS, CDR2 YFSETQ. The CDR3 is 14 amino acids. The CDR3 sequence: CASSLAQGPYEQYF. The CDR3 nucleotides are TGCGCCAGCAGCTTGGCCCAGGGCCCCTACGAGCAGTACTTC.

The V gene is TRBV5-6, the J gene TRBJ1-1, with D perhaps TRBD1 (5 bases). The germline gives CDR1 SGHDT, CDR2 YYEEEE. Trimming took off 1 base at V and 4 bases at J, with 11 bases between the two ends. The CDR3 totals 14 residues. The CDR3 region is CASSLRGPSTEAFF. For the CDR3, the DNA is TGTGCCAGCAGCTTGAGGGGACCAAGCACTGAAGCTTTCTTT. Supplemented by reference TRBV5-6 and TRBJ1-1, the full variable domain reads DAGVTQSPTHLIKTRGQQVTLRCSPKSGHDTVSWYQQALGQGPQFIFQYYEEEERQRGNFPDRFSGHQFPNYSSELNVNALLLGDSALYLCASSLRGPSTEAFFGQGTRLTVV.